This is a list of T cell receptor beta chains from one sample in a study of CD8+ T cells in alopecia areata. Repertoires were generated with immunoSEQ multiplex PCR, while TCRdb's copy carries only in-frame clones and drops some. In the table there are 200,000 or so clones, 57% of which are singletons. The material sequenced was CD4+ T cells sorted from blood, taken at week 0. The receptors derive from a human donor with alopecia areata. Each CDR3 is given with its conserved first and last residue. Fields, in order: clone size, V gene, D gene, J gene, CDR3 protein, CDR3 DNA. D genes are given only for firm matches. Rows give clone size only sometimes, using once, few, many, or a class for an expanded clone.

.	TRBV29-1	.	TRBJ1-2	CSVAYSSNYGYTF	TGCAGCGTTGCATACAGTTCTAACTATGGCTACACCTTC
.	TRBV2	TRBD2	TRBJ2-7	CAMRERGVSYEQYF	TGTGCGATGAGGGAGCGGGGGGTCTCCTACGAGCAGTACTTC
few	TRBV6-5	TRBD1	TRBJ1-4	CASSFRQGAWEKLFF	TGTGCCAGCAGTTTCCGACAGGGGGCATGGGAAAAACTGTTTTTT
.	TRBV30	.	TRBJ1-3	CAWSGKGLAGNTIYF	TGTGCCTGGAGTGGAAAGGGACTAGCTGGAAACACCATATATTTT
.	TRBV6-5	.	TRBJ1-2	CASSYRPNYGYTF	TGTGCCAGCAGTTACCGGCCTAACTATGGCTACACCTTC
.	TRBV18	.	TRBJ1-2	CASSHRGTPLYGYTF	TGTGCCAGCTCACACCGGGGCACTCCCCTCTATGGCTACACCTTC
.	TRBV29-1	.	TRBJ1-3	CSVAAGPGNTIYF	TGCAGCGTTGCGGCAGGGCCTGGAAACACCATATATTTT
.	TRBV6-5	.	TRBJ1-2	CASRQQVNYGYTF	TGTGCCAGCAGACAGCAGGTTAACTATGGCTACACCTTC
.	TRBV6-4	TRBD2	TRBJ2-7	CASSITSGSSYEQYF	TGTGCCAGCAGTATAACTAGCGGGAGCTCCTACGAGCAGTACTTC
.	TRBV27	.	TRBJ1-2	CASSFLQAERTNYGYTF	TGTGCCAGCAGTTTTTTACAGGCGGAACGCACGAACTATGGCTACACCTTC
.	TRBV10-3	.	TRBJ1-2	CAISESFRVSYGYTF	TGTGCCATCAGTGAGTCGTTTCGAGTCTCGTATGGCTACACCTTC
.	TRBV18	.	TRBJ1-4	CASSPPSRDKLFF	TGTGCCAGCTCACCACCGTCCAGGGACAAACTGTTTTTT
.	TRBV25-1	.	TRBJ1-6	CASEMGGWYNSPLHF	TGTGCCAGTGAAATGGGCGGATGGTATAATTCACCCCTCCACTTT
.	TRBV5-1	.	TRBJ2-5	CASSLGATQETQYF	TGCGCCAGCAGCTTGGGGGCGACTCAAGAGACCCAGTACTTC
.	TRBV30	.	TRBJ2-3	CAWSSEGVGTDTQYF	TGTGCCTGGAGTTCAGAGGGCGTGGGCACAGATACGCAGTATTTT
.	TRBV11-2	.	TRBJ2-2	CASSLGLLDERDYGELFF	TGTGCCAGCAGCTTAGGCCTTTTAGACGAAAGGGATTACGGGGAGCTGTTTTTT
.	TRBV30	.	TRBJ2-3	CAWSVGDTQYF	TGTGCCTGGAGTGTAGGGGATACGCAGTATTTT
.	TRBV29-1	TRBD2	TRBJ2-1	CSVHGTRGFYEQFF	TGCAGCGTACATGGGACTAGAGGATTCTATGAGCAGTTCTTC
.	TRBV10-3	.	TRBJ1-2	CAISDLGSNYGYTF	TGTGCCATCAGTGATTTGGGATCTAACTATGGCTACACCTTC
.	TRBV7-2	.	TRBJ2-1	CASSGDRNYNEQFF	TGTGCCAGCAGCGGGGACCGCAACTACAATGAGCAGTTCTTC
.	TRBV4-1	.	TRBJ1-2	CASSQPTGRRHGYTF	TGCGCCAGCAGCCAGCCCACAGGTAGAAGGCATGGCTACACCTTC
.	TRBV4-1	TRBD2	TRBJ2-4	CASSQVAGRAKNIQYF	TGCGCCAGCAGCCAAGTAGCGGGGAGAGCCAAAAACATTCAGTACTTC
.	TRBV29-1	.	TRBJ1-4	CSVGLNEKLFF	TGCAGCGTTGGACTTAATGAAAAACTGTTTTTT
.	TRBV30	.	TRBJ2-1	CAWSLTAYNEQFF	TGTGCCTGGAGTCTCACAGCGTACAATGAGCAGTTCTTC
.	TRBV5-1	.	TRBJ2-5	CASSLQETQYF	TGCGCCAGCAGCCTCCAAGAGACCCAGTACTTC
.	TRBV5-1	.	TRBJ1-1	CASSWGRMNTEAFF	TGCGCCAGCAGCTGGGGACGGATGAACACTGAAGCTTTCTTT
.	TRBV25-1	TRBD2	TRBJ2-1	CASSDGGSRSEQFF	TGTGCCAGCAGTGACGGCGGGAGTAGGAGTGAGCAGTTCTTC
few	TRBV14	.	TRBJ1-2	CASSQDLTGGMRGYTF	TGTGCCAGCAGCCAAGATCTTACGGGCGGAATGAGGGGCTACACCTTC
few	TRBV18	.	TRBJ2-7	CASSPSAYEQYF	TGTGCCAGCTCACCGTCAGCTTACGAGCAGTACTTC
.	TRBV20-1	.	TRBJ2-1	CSARGVNEQFF	TGCAGTGCGAGGGGGGTCAATGAGCAGTTCTTC
.	TRBV18	TRBD2	TRBJ2-7	CASSPAGGHGAMEQYF	TGTGCCAGCTCACCAGCGGGGGGACATGGGGCCATGGAGCAGTACTTC
once	TRBV5-1	TRBD1	TRBJ2-7	CASSLGITGTGPYEQYF	TGCGCCAGCAGCTTGGGAATCACCGGGACAGGTCCCTACGAGCAGTACTTC
.	TRBV14	.	TRBJ2-7	CASSQDLPYEQYF	TGTGCCAGCAGCCAAGATCTCCCCTACGAGCAGTACTTC